One and the same sample provided the 9 T cell receptor beta chains below, sequenced in a study of blood T cell repertoires in COVID-19. Only in-frame clones appear in the TCRdb table, and some are missing; sequencing was by immunoSEQ multiplex PCR. Of roughly 280,000 clones in the sample, more than 70% were seen once. The sequenced sample consisted of peripheral blood. The receptor source for this set is a woman under 40 with COVID-19, enrolled during active disease.

CDR3 residues: CASSPIPGPTYEQYF. The CDR3 bases are TGTGCCAGCAGTCCGATACCGGGTCCTACCTACGAGCAGTACTTC. V usage is TRBV27 and J usage is TRBJ2-7; no firm D call. The CDR3 extends over 15 amino acids. The germline V gene has CDR1 MNHEY and CDR2 SMNVEV (reference sequence). Trimming shortened V by 5 bases and J by 2 bases, and 16 bases separated the two germline ends.

V is TRBV12-3 or TRBV12-4 and J is TRBJ1-5, with D unresolved. This CDR3 region has 13 residues. Trimming stripped 3 bases from V and 5 bases from J, with 8 bases between. The CDR3 nucleotides are TGTGCCAGCAGTTTTCAGGAAGATCAGCCCCAGCATTTT. Its translation: CASSFQEDQPQHF.

The gene calls are TRBV9 and TRBJ2-3, with D tentatively TRBD2 (5 bases). The CDR3 extends over 17 amino acids. Germline CDR1 is SGDLS and CDR2 is YYNGEE. Trimming left V 0 bases short and J 2 bases short, with 16 bases between. The CDR3 bases are TGTGCCAGCAGCGTAGCTGCGACTACCTTACCCACAGATACGCAGTATTTT. It codes for CASSVAATTLPTDTQYF.

This clone turned up a few times. The genes are TRBV27 and TRBJ2-2; TRBD1 aligns across 7 bases. This CDR3 region has 15 residues. CDR1 is MNHEY and CDR2 is SMNVEV in the germline V gene (reference sequence). J gave up 3 bases and V 3 bases, and 4 bases lay outside the gene matches. The CDR3 loop is CASSLRGRDTGELFF. Here the CDR3 DNA reads TGTGCCAGCAGTTTGAGGGGGCGGGACACCGGGGAGCTGTTTTTT.

The chain joins TRBV5-1 to TRBJ2-2; D is undetermined. V lost 3 bases and J lost 2, with 11 bases in between. The CDR3 is 15 amino acids. Germline V CDR1 and CDR2: SGHRS, YFSETQ. CDR3 amino acids: CASSSTVVNTGELFF. For the CDR3, the DNA is TGCGCCAGCAGCTCTACGGTAGTCAACACCGGGGAGCTGTTTTTT.

The CDR3 here is CATSRAVNTEAFF. The CDR3 DNA reads as TGTGCCACCAGCAGAGCGGTGAACACTGAAGCTTTCTTT. The chain recombines TRBV15 with TRBJ1-1; D not resolved. Per germline, CDR1 LNHNV and CDR2 YYDKDF (reference sequence). This CDR3 is built from 13 residues. Deletions cut 1 base from V and 0 bases from J, with 3 bases between.

This clone has only a few counts. The chain employs TRBV5-1 and TRBJ1-4; tentative D call: TRBD1 (5 bases). This CDR3 contains 14 residues. Germline values: CDR1 SGHRS, CDR2 YFSETQ. V lost 5 bases and J 2 bases, leaving 10 bases between the germline ends. This CDR3 is CASSIDSTNEKLFF. Written as DNA, the CDR3 is TGCGCCAGCAGTATCGACAGTACTAATGAAAAACTGTTTTTT.

The chain employs TRBV28 and TRBJ2-4; 12 nucleotides agree with TRBD1. The CDR3 contains 16 residues. Germline loops: CDR1 MDHEN, CDR2 SYDVKM. Trimming at V came to 4 bases and at J to 5 bases, leaving 6 bases not matched to a gene. The DNA of the CDR3 is TGTGCCAGCAGTTCCCTGGGACAGGGGGCAGAAAACATTCAGTACTTC. Translating it yields CASSSLGQGAENIQYF.

This chain links TRBV15 with TRBJ2-7; the D is unclear. CDR3 length: 15 residues. Germline values: CDR1 LNHNV, CDR2 YYDKDF (reference sequence). Trimming left V 0 bases short and J 2 bases short, with 11 bases between. The DNA of the CDR3 is TGTGCCACCAGCAGAGACCCTGCGTCAACCTACGAGCAGTACTTC. Amino acid sequence: CATSRDPASTYEQYF.